The 8 T cell receptor beta chains given below trace back to one sample, sequenced in a study of blood T cell repertoires in COVID-19. Sequencing used immunoSEQ multiplex PCR; TCRdb keeps in-frame clones, though not all of them. The sample contains about 96,000 clones, approximately 84% of which appear only once. Sequenced: peripheral blood. The receptors shown here come from an older woman with acute or convalescent COVID-19.

CDR3 region: CASSKQGNEQYF. CDR3 sequence (DNA): TGTGCCAGCAGTAAACAGGGCAACGAGCAGTACTTC. The chain combines TRBV12-3 or TRBV12-4 with TRBJ2-7; tentative D call: TRBD1 (6 bases). The CDR3 totals 12 residues. The V gene lost 5 bases and the J gene lost 5 bases, with 10 bases spanning the gap.

This clone was counted between two and nine times. This chain uses TRBV10-1 with TRBJ1-2; D perhaps matches TRBD1 (5 bases). V was clipped by 4 bases and J by 4 bases, with 19 bases between them. The CDR3 is 16 amino acids. Germline lookup yields CDR1 WNHNN and CDR2 SYGVQD (reference sequence). CDR3 coding DNA: TGCGCCAGCAGTGGCAAAGGGGTCAGGCAGGGCTATGGCTACACCTTC. Amino acid sequence: CASSGKGVRQGYGYTF.

The genes are TRBV7-2 and TRBJ1-5; D uncertain. The CDR3 contains 13 residues. From germline, CDR1 is SGHTA and CDR2 FQGNSA. V lost 1 base, J lost 5 bases, and 6 bases lay in between. DNA of the CDR3: TGTGCCAGCAGCTTAGTATTCGATCAGCCCCAGCATTTT. This translates into CASSLVFDQPQHF.

The gene calls are TRBV7-2 and TRBJ2-2; TRBD1 matches at 9 bases. Germline trimming cut 5 bases from V and 5 bases from J; bases unmatched to any gene: 6. Looked up from germline, CDR1 is SGHTA and CDR2 is FQGNSA. The CDR3 consists of 15 residues. The CDR3 nucleotides read TGTGCCAGCAGCCAAAACAGGGGGCGGACCGGGGAGCTGTTTTTT. Its translation: CASSQNRGRTGELFF.

This sequence joins TRBV9 and TRBJ2-5, with no clear D. CDR3 length: 13 amino acids. V lost 0 bases, J lost 4 bases, and 7 bases lay in between. The germline V gene has CDR1 SGDLS and CDR2 YYNGEE. Here the CDR3 reads CASSVDWSETQYF. In nucleotides, the CDR3 is TGTGCCAGCAGCGTAGACTGGTCAGAGACCCAGTACTTC.

The rearrangement links TRBV7-3 to TRBJ2-1, with D unclear. The germline V and J ends were trimmed by 6 bases and 0 bases, with 12 bases remaining between them. The CDR3 consists of 15 residues. The germline gives CDR1 SGHTA, CDR2 FQGTGA. CDR3 DNA: TGTGCCAGCAGTGAGTTCCCCAACTCCTACAATGAGCAGTTCTTC. Amino acids: CASSEFPNSYNEQFF.

The rearrangement joins TRBV19 to TRBJ2-7, with 8 bases that match TRBD1. The CDR3 covers 14 residues. CDR1 and CDR2 (germline): LNHDA, SQIVND (reference sequence). V was pared by 3 bases and J by 3 bases, with 4 bases of the junction left unmatched. The CDR3 spells CASSIGTGVYEQYF. Here the CDR3 DNA reads TGTGCCAGTAGTATCGGGACAGGAGTCTACGAGCAGTACTTC.

This clone has only a few counts. The chain combines TRBV7-2 with TRBJ2-1; the D is unclear. The CDR3 consists of 14 residues. V lost 2 bases, J lost 4 bases, and 9 bases lay in between. The germline CDR1 and CDR2 sequences are SGHTA and FQGNSA. The CDR3 loop is CASSLSPTYNEQFF. CDR3 bases: TGTGCCAGCAGCTTATCTCCGACATACAATGAGCAGTTCTTC.